These 25 T cell receptor beta chains came from one sample sequenced in a study of T cell responses to AZD1222 COVID-19 vaccine. Libraries were prepared by immunoSEQ multiplex PCR; TCRdb keeps only in-frame clonotypes and omits some of them. The data contain 150,000 to 200,000 clones, more than 80% of them singletons. Specimen: peripheral blood, collected on day 0 of AZD1222 vaccination. These receptor sequences come from an adult in good health.

This clone occurred once. The chain has TRBV7-9 and TRBJ1-1, with 7 bases matching TRBD1. The CDR3 runs 13 residues. Germline-derived CDR1 and CDR2 are SEHNR and FQNEAQ (reference sequence). The junction had 1 base not matched to a gene; V was cut back by 3 bases and J by 3 bases. In DNA, the CDR3 is TGTGCCAGCAGCTTTCAGGGGGACACTGAAGCTTTCTTT. Protein sequence: CASSFQGDTEAFF.

This rearrangement joins TRBV19 to TRBJ1-5, with 7 bases that match TRBD1. V gave up 5 bases and J gave up 1 base; unmatched junction bases: 11. The CDR3 extends over 17 amino acids. Germline CDR1 and CDR2: LNHDA and SQIVND (reference sequence). The CDR3 protein is CASSVFGQATSNQPQHF. CDR3 DNA sequence: TGTGCCAGTAGTGTATTCGGACAGGCTACAAGCAATCAGCCCCAGCATTTT.

This chain joins TRBV5-1 and TRBJ2-5; tentatively, D is TRBD2 (6 bases). V lost 1 base and J 2 bases, leaving 12 bases between the germline ends. The germline CDR1 and CDR2 sequences are SGHRS and YFSETQ. This CDR3 has 15 amino acids. The CDR3 protein is CASSLIRGLQETQYF. DNA of the CDR3: TGCGCCAGCAGCTTGATCCGGGGACTTCAAGAGACCCAGTACTTC.

The chain uses TRBV11-2 and TRBJ1-6, with D unresolved. Germline CDR1 reads SGHAT; CDR2 reads FQNNGV. The CDR3 loop spans 14 amino acids. Trimming took off 4 bases at V and 6 bases at J, with 10 bases between the two ends. The CDR3 region is CASSSNWGNSPLHF. The CDR3 DNA is TGTGCCAGCAGCTCGAACTGGGGTAATTCACCCCTCCACTTT.

The chain employs TRBV7-9 and TRBJ1-2, with TRBD1 matching over 8 bases. V was clipped by 5 bases and J by 8 bases; unmatched bases: 13. The CDR3 is made up of 15 amino acids. Germline V gene sequence: CDR1 SEHNR, CDR2 FQNEAQ (reference sequence). CDR3 DNA sequence: TGTGCCAGCAGCAAACCGACAGGGGAGCCTGGAGGCTACACCTTC. It translates to CASSKPTGEPGGYTF. Filled out from reference TRBV7-9 and TRBJ1-2, the complete variable domain reads DTGVSQNPRHKITKRGQNVTFRCDPISEHNRLYWYRQTLGQGPEFLTYFQNEAQLEKSRLLSDRFSAERPKGSFSTLEIQRTEQGDSAMYLCASSKPTGEPGGYTFGSGTRLTVV.

The genes are TRBV30 and TRBJ1-1; D gene uncertain. V gave up 8 bases and J gave up 5 bases, with 12 bases separating them. Germline CDR1 reads GTSNPN; CDR2 reads SVGIG (reference sequence). The CDR3 spans 11 residues. The CDR3 loop is CAGGPGTEAFF. The CDR3 DNA is TGTGCCGGAGGGCCCGGGACTGAAGCTTTCTTT.

The chain recombines TRBV19 with TRBJ1-2, with 8 nucleotides matching TRBD1. CDR1 and CDR2 from the germline V gene are LNHDA and SQIVND (reference sequence). Trimming took 6 bases from V and 3 from J; bases not matched to a gene: 6. The CDR3 is 14 amino acids. In DNA form, the CDR3 reads TGTGCCAGTAGACGACAGGGGTCGGACTATGGCTACACCTTC. It yields the protein CASRRQGSDYGYTF.

The chain links TRBV11-2 to TRBJ2-7, with D unclear. V was trimmed by 2 bases and J by 3 bases, leaving 5 bases between them. This CDR3 comprises 12 residues. Germline V gene lookup returns CDR1 SGHAT and CDR2 FQNNGV. In nucleotides, the CDR3 is TGTGCCAGCAGCTTAAACGGCTACGAGCAGTACTTC. It encodes CASSLNGYEQYF.

This sequence joins TRBV3-1 (or the pseudogene TRBV3-2) and TRBJ2-7; perhaps TRBD1 as D (5 bases). Trimming shortened V by 2 bases and J by 7 bases, and 15 bases separated the two germline ends. Germline V CDR1 and CDR2: LGHDT, YNNKEL (reference sequence). The CDR3 loop spans 14 amino acids. The CDR3 here is CASSQSPSRGEQYF. As DNA, the CDR3 is TGTGCCAGCAGCCAATCTCCATCTAGGGGTGAGCAGTACTTC.

The chain employs TRBV6-5 and TRBJ1-1; TRBD1 might be the D (6 bases). The germline V gene encodes CDR1 MNHEY and CDR2 SVGAGI. The CDR3 length is 15 residues. V was shortened by 7 bases and J by 1 base, with 16 bases between the two germline ends. This chain's CDR3 is CASTPGALGNTEAFF. The CDR3 DNA follows: TGTGCCAGCACACCAGGGGCACTTGGGAACACTGAAGCTTTCTTT.

The V gene is TRBV12-3 or TRBV12-4, the J gene TRBJ1-5; D uncertain. The V end lost 1 base, the J end lost 10 bases, and 8 bases lay between the germline ends. The length of the CDR3 is 12 residues. CDR3 bases: TGTGCCAGCAGTTTAGAGCCTCCCCCCCAGCATTTT. Translating it yields CASSLEPPPQHF.

This chain uses TRBV7-6 with TRBJ1-1, with no clear D. The CDR3 is made up of 13 amino acids. The ends were cut back, 5 bases at V and 0 bases at J, with 7 bases in the middle. The V gene's germline CDR1 is SGHVS and CDR2 FNYEAQ. The CDR3 loop reads CASSAVMNTEAFF. Written as DNA, the CDR3 is TGTGCCAGCAGCGCTGTCATGAACACTGAAGCTTTCTTT.

This clone was seen a few times. This chain uses TRBV7-8 with TRBJ1-2, with 11 positions matching TRBD1. Germline CDR1 SGHVS, CDR2 FQNEAQ. The CDR3 is 16 amino acids. J was trimmed by 5 bases and V by 5 bases; bases with no gene match: 10. The chain's CDR3 is CASSPRDRGFRYGYTF. The CDR3, as DNA: TGTGCCAGCAGCCCGAGGGACAGGGGGTTTCGGTATGGCTACACCTTC. Together with reference TRBV7-8 and TRBJ1-2, the CDR3 gives the full variable domain: GAGVSQSPRYKVAKRGQDVALRCDPISGHVSLFWYQQALGQGPEFLTYFQNEAQLDKSGLPSDRFFAERPEGSVSTLKIQRTQQEDSAVYLCASSPRDRGFRYGYTFGSGTRLTVV.

The V and J genes are TRBV10-3 and TRBJ2-2; TRBD2 might be the D (5 bases). Germline CDR1 reads ENHRY; CDR2 reads SYGVKD. Trimming removed 10 bases from V and 0 bases from J, with 12 bases in between. This CDR3 spans 14 amino acids. The CDR3 nucleotides read TGTGCCACTAGAAGCGGCACGAACACCGGGGAGCTGTTTTTT. This gives the protein CATRSGTNTGELFF.

This clone was found once. Other DNA sequences in this specimen translate into the identical CDR3. Here the CDR3 reads CASSPSGLGSNQPQHF. CDR3 DNA sequence: TGTGCCAGCAGCCCCAGCGGGCTAGGCAGCAATCAGCCCCAGCATTTT. The genes are TRBV7-9 and TRBJ1-5, with D uncertain. Per germline, CDR1 SEHNR and CDR2 FQNEAQ (reference sequence). The CDR3 length is 16 residues. V was pared by 5 bases and J by 1 base, with 15 bases between.

The gene calls are TRBV25-1 and TRBJ1-2, with D unclear. This CDR3 comprises 15 residues. Germline CDR1 MGHDK, CDR2 SYGVNS. V was clipped by 3 bases and J by 7 bases, with 18 bases between them. Here the CDR3 reads CASSDQWPVDGGYTF. The CDR3 bases are TGTGCCAGCAGTGATCAATGGCCAGTTGATGGTGGCTACACCTTC.

This clone was seen just once. This chain links TRBV20-1 with TRBJ1-1; 7 bases line up with TRBD1. The length of the CDR3 is 14 residues. Germline V gene lookup returns CDR1 DFQATT and CDR2 SNEGSKA (reference sequence). V shed 3 bases, J shed 1 base, and the junction held 5 bases outside the gene matches. As DNA, the CDR3 is TGCAGTGCTAGTCGGACAGGAGAGAACACTGAAGCTTTCTTT. This translates into CSASRTGENTEAFF.

This chain links TRBV13 with TRBJ2-5; D may match TRBD1 or TRBD2 (5 bases each). The CDR3 is 17 residues long. Germline V gene lookup returns CDR1 PRHDT and CDR2 FYEKMQ (reference sequence). The ends were cut back, 5 bases at V and 5 bases at J, with 24 bases in the middle. CDR3 loop: CASSARDQTYLGETQYF. CDR3 nucleotides: TGTGCCAGCAGCGCCCGGGACCAGACTTACTTGGGGGAGACCCAGTACTTC.

V gene TRBV24-1 combines with J gene TRBJ2-7; 7 bases fit TRBD1. The V gene end was trimmed by 2 bases and the J gene end by 3 bases; junction bases not matched to a gene: 0. Germline CDR1 reads KGHDR; CDR2 reads SFDVKD. CDR3 length: 13 amino acids. This chain's CDR3 is CATSDWDSYEQYF. CDR3 bases: TGTGCCACCAGTGATTGGGACAGCTACGAGCAGTACTTC.

V gene TRBV7-9 combines with J gene TRBJ2-2, with 7 bases lining up with TRBD1. From germline, CDR1 is SEHNR and CDR2 FQNEAQ (reference sequence). This CDR3 comprises 15 residues. After removal of 2 bases from V and 4 bases from J, the junction contained 4 bases not matched to a gene. CDR3 DNA: TGTGCCAGCAGCTTAAGGGGGCCGACCACCGGGGAGCTGTTTTTT. Translated, it gives CASSLRGPTTGELFF.

This clone has just one count. This chain links TRBV2 with TRBJ2-3; 7 bases map to TRBD2. Trimming took 7 bases from V and 5 from J; bases not matched to a gene: 6. Germline V gene lookup returns CDR1 SNHLY and CDR2 FYNNEI. The CDR3 consists of 13 residues. CDR3 sequence: CASNSGWGDTQYF. In nucleotides, the CDR3 is TGTGCCAGCAATAGCGGGTGGGGAGATACGCAGTATTTT.

The V and J genes are TRBV12-5 and TRBJ1-2, with D perhaps TRBD1 (5 bases). The length of the CDR3 is 13 residues. Germline values: CDR1 LGHNT, CDR2 FRNRAP. V was shortened by 1 base and J by 2 bases, with 5 bases between the two germline ends. The CDR3 is CASGLGQNYGYTF. CDR3 in DNA: TGTGCTAGTGGTTTGGGACAGAACTATGGCTACACCTTC.

The chain is built from TRBV7-9 and TRBJ1-2; no clear D gene. Germline CDR1 reads SEHNR; CDR2 reads FQNEAQ (reference sequence). V lost 5 bases and J 6 bases, leaving 10 bases between the germline ends. This CDR3 is built from 12 residues. In DNA, the CDR3 is TGTGCCAGCAGCATCGGTGACAATGGCTACACCTTC. As protein: CASSIGDNGYTF.

This clone has a handful of counts. V and J are TRBV5-6 and TRBJ2-2; maybe TRBD2 (6 bases). This CDR3 comprises 17 residues. The germline CDR1 and CDR2 sequences are SGHDT and YYEEEE. Trimming took 2 bases from V and 4 from J, leaving 18 bases between them. The CDR3 DNA reads TGTGCCAGCAGCTTAGGGCGGGACCCCCGGGGCACCGGGGAGCTGTTTTTT. Translated: CASSLGRDPRGTGELFF.

V is TRBV7-6 and J is TRBJ2-1; TRBD2 agrees at 9 bases. Germline CDR1 is SGHVS and CDR2 is FNYEAQ. The trim removed 8 bases at V and 1 base at J, leaving 9 bases unmatched. The CDR3 is made up of 16 amino acids. This CDR3 reads CASGLAGSGSYNEQFF. Written as DNA, the CDR3 is TGTGCCAGCGGCCTAGCGGGATCGGGGTCCTACAATGAGCAGTTCTTC.